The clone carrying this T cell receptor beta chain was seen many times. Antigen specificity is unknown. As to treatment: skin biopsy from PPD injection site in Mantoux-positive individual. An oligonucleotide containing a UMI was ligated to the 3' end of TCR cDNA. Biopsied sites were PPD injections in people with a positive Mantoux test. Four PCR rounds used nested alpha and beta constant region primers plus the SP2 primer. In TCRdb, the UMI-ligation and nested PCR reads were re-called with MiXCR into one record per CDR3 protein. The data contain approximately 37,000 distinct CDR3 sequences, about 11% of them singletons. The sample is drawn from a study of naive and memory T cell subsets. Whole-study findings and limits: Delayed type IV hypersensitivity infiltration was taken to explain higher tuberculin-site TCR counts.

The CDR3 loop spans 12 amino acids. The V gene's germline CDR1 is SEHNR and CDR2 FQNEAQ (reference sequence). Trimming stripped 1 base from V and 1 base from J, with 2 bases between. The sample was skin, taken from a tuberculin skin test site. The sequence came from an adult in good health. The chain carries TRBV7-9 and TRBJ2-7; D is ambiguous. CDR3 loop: CASSLESYEQYF. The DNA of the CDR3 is TGTGCCAGCAGCTTAGAGTCCTACGAGCAGTACTTC.